Listed below are T cell receptor beta chains from one sample, sequenced in a study of vaccination and CD4 T cells after COVID-19. Each CDR3 protein gets one entry after TCRdb re-called the PCR reads with MiXCR. The sample lists around 10,000 distinct CDR3 sequences, 40% occurring once. For these receptors, no antigen is known. The sample consisted of CD4+ T cells from blood, cultured in vitro. The origin of the receptors is a human donor in good health. The CDR3 runs from the conserved cysteine through the conserved F or W. A D gene is named only where the DNA matches it firmly. Clone size appears in some rows only: once, few, many, or a class for an expanded clone.

D gene | clone size | J gene | CDR3 length | V gene | CDR3 protein | CDR3 DNA
TRBD2 | - | TRBJ2-1 | 18 | TRBV15 | CATSRGTSGSGAYNEQFF | TGTGCCACCAGCAGGGGGACTAGCGGGAGCGGGGCCTACAATGAGCAGTTCTTC
- | few | TRBJ1-2 | 11 | TRBV20-1 | CSAQRGLGYTF | TGCAGTGCTCAGCGGGGACTCGGCTACACCTTC
- | - | TRBJ2-3 | 14 | TRBV20-1 | CSGGLRVRTDTQYF | TGCAGTGGAGGTCTTAGGGTTCGCACAGATACGCAGTATTTT
- | - | TRBJ2-7 | 15 | TRBV2 | CASSEDWRRDYEQYF | TGTGCCAGCAGTGAAGATTGGCGCAGGGACTACGAGCAGTACTTC
TRBD2 | - | TRBJ2-7 | 15 | TRBV20-1 | CSASGGEVLIYEQYF | TGCAGTGCTAGTGGGGGGGAGGTTTTAATATACGAGCAGTACTTC
- | - | TRBJ1-3 | 16 | TRBV4-3 | CASSQGATSSGNTIYF | TGCGCCAGCAGCCAAGGGGCGACAAGCTCTGGAAACACCATATATTTT
- | medium-sized | TRBJ1-2 | 15 | TRBV20-1 | CSASSPQALGYGYTF | TGCAGTGCTAGTAGCCCTCAGGCCCTAGGCTATGGCTACACCTTC
- | - | TRBJ1-1 | 16 | TRBV6-5 | CASSYGTGPMNTEAFF | TGTGCCAGCAGTTACGGTACAGGCCCCATGAACACTGAAGCTTTCTTT
TRBD1 | few | TRBJ1-1 | 15 | TRBV20-1 | CSARARGQGNLRAFF | TGCAGTGCTAGAGCTCGGGGACAGGGAAACCTAAGGGCTTTCTTT
TRBD2 | - | TRBJ2-5 | 16 | TRBV20-1 | CSARDRASGSGETQYF | TGCAGTGCTAGAGATAGGGCTAGCGGGAGTGGAGAGACCCAGTACTTC
TRBD1 | - | TRBJ1-4 | 15 | TRBV7-9 | CASTQRGPGNEKLFF | TGTGCCAGCACCCAGAGGGGGCCAGGGAATGAAAAACTGTTTTTT
- | - | TRBJ1-2 | 16 | TRBV6-4 | CASSSPSTGTYYGYTF | TGTGCCAGCAGCTCCCCCTCGACAGGCACCTACTATGGCTACACCTTC
- | - | TRBJ2-5 | 13 | TRBV5-1 | CASSLGGLETQYF | TGCGCCAGCAGCTTGGGGGGCTTAGAGACCCAGTACTTC
- | few | TRBJ2-2 | 13 | TRBV29-1 | CSADRTGTGELFF | TGCAGCGCCGACCGGACGGGCACCGGGGAGCTGTTTTTT
- | - | TRBJ1-2 | 15 | TRBV20-1 | CSARVQAGTGYGYTF | TGCAGTGCTAGAGTGCAAGCGGGGACGGGCTATGGCTACACCTTC
- | - | TRBJ2-1 | 14 | TRBV15 | CATSGASSYNEQFF | TGTGCCACCAGCGGGGCTAGCTCCTACAATGAGCAGTTCTTC
TRBD1 | - | TRBJ1-2 | 16 | TRBV11-2 | CASSLGRAGQNYGYTF | TGTGCCAGCAGCTTAGGACGGGCGGGACAGAACTATGGCTACACCTTC
- | - | TRBJ2-5 | 16 | TRBV11-2 | CASSLAPGAALETQYF | TGTGCCAGCAGCTTAGCGCCAGGGGCGGCTTTAGAGACCCAGTACTTC
TRBD1 | - | TRBJ1-1 | 16 | TRBV28 | CASSLGAWDSPSEAFF | TGTGCCAGCAGTCTAGGAGCCTGGGACAGCCCAAGTGAAGCTTTCTTT
- | - | TRBJ2-3 | 13 | TRBV6-5 | CASSYELTDTQYF | TGTGCCAGCAGTTACGAGCTAACAGATACGCAGTATTTT
TRBD1 | few | TRBJ1-1 | 13 | TRBV20-1 | CSATRQGNAEAFF | TGCAGTGCTACCAGACAGGGTAACGCTGAAGCTTTCTTT
- | - | TRBJ2-1 | 11 | TRBV11-1 | CARTVRTEQFF | TGTGCCAGGACGGTCCGGACCGAGCAGTTCTTC
- | few | TRBJ2-3 | 12 | TRBV29-1 | CSVERVTDTQYF | TGCAGCGTTGAACGGGTCACAGATACGCAGTATTTT
- | - | TRBJ2-3 | 14 | TRBV20-1 | CSATGARLTDTQYF | TGCAGTGCTACAGGAGCGCGACTCACAGATACGCAGTATTTT